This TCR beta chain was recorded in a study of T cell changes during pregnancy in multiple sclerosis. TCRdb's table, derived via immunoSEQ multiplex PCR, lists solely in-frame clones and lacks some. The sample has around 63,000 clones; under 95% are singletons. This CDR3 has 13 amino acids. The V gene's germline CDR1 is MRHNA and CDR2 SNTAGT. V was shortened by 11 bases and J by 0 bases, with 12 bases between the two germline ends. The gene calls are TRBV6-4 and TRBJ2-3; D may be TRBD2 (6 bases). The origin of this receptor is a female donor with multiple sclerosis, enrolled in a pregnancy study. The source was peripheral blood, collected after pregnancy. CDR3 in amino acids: CAARGESTDTQYF. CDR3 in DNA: TGTGCCGCGCGGGGTGAGAGCACAGATACGCAGTATTTT.